Listed below are T cell receptor beta chains from one sample, sequenced in a study of PD-1 blockade in classical Hodgkin lymphoma. Libraries were prepared by immunoSEQ multiplex PCR; TCRdb keeps only in-frame clonotypes and omits some of them. The sample shows about 96,000 clones, roughly 91% of them seen only once. This specimen was peripheral blood mononuclear cells (PBMCs), taken before the fourth cycle of nivolumab. These receptors were obtained from a human donor with classical Hodgkin lymphoma. The CDR3 runs from the conserved cysteine through the conserved F or W. D genes are given only for firm matches. The size field is filled for only some rows; it gives once, few, many or a size class.

>NA|TRBJ2-3|TRBV25-1|NA
TGTGCCAGCAGTTTTGTTAAAGGGCCCGGAGATACGCAGTATTTT
CASSFVKGPGDTQYF
>NA|TRBJ1-2|TRBV6-5|once
TGTGCCAGCAGTTACTTGGCAGGGGCCGACTATGGCTACACCTTC
CASSYLAGADYGYTF
>TRBD1|TRBJ2-3|TRBV27|NA
TGTGCCAGCAGTTTTTTCCTCGGGACAGACTACACAGATACGCAGTATTTT
CASSFFLGTDYTDTQYF
>NA|TRBJ1-1|TRBV5-6|NA
TGTGCCAGCAGTTCGGTGAACACTGAAGCTTTCTTT
CASSSVNTEAFF
>NA|TRBJ2-5|TRBV2|NA
TGTGCCAGCAGAAGAACGTCGACCCAGTACTTC
CASRRTSTQYF
>TRBD2|TRBJ2-7|TRBV28|NA
TGTGCCAGCAGTTTGTCGGTGGGGCTAGCGGGACTCGAGCAGTACTTC
CASSLSVGLAGLEQYF
>NA|TRBJ2-3|TRBV30|NA
TGTGCCTGGAGTCCGGGGAGAACAGATACGCAGTATTTT
CAWSPGRTDTQYF
>TRBD1|TRBJ1-2|TRBV15|NA
TGTGCCACCAGCATAAACAGGGGGGACTATGGCTACACCTTC
CATSINRGDYGYTF
>TRBD2|TRBJ2-7|TRBV28|NA
TGTGCCAGCAAGACTAGCGGGGACGCGATTTACGAGCAGTACTTC
CASKTSGDAIYEQYF
>NA|TRBJ2-2|TRBV15|NA
TGTGCCACCAGCGTCCGGCGGGGTAGACAGTCGGAGGGGGAGCTGTTTTTT
CATSVRRGRQSEGELFF
>NA|TRBJ1-2|TRBV19|NA
TGTGCCAGTAGTACAACTCGGGATGACTATGGCTACACCTTC
CASSTTRDDYGYTF
>NA|TRBJ2-5|TRBV29-1|NA
TGCAGCGTTGAAGTGCATAGCGGAGAGACCCAGTACTTC
CSVEVHSGETQYF
>NA|TRBJ2-7|TRBV7-9|NA
TGTGCCAGCAGCCAGGTTCTCTACGAGCAGTACTTC
CASSQVLYEQYF
>TRBD2|TRBJ2-3|TRBV4-2|NA
TGTGCCAGCAGCCAAGCCTTAGGACTAGCGGGAGCCACAGATACGCAGTATTTT
CASSQALGLAGATDTQYF
>NA|TRBJ2-2|TRBV6-5|NA
TGTGCCAGCAGTTGGAAGCCGAACGGGGAGCTGTTTTTT
CASSWKPNGELFF
>NA|TRBJ1-4|TRBV15|NA
TGTGCCACCAGCAGAGGCCCCGGAACTAATGAAAAACTGTTTTTT
CATSRGPGTNEKLFF
>NA|TRBJ1-1|TRBV5-1|NA
TGCGCCAGCAGCCTCCGACAAATCATGAACACTGAAGCTTTCTTT
CASSLRQIMNTEAFF
>NA|TRBJ1-5|TRBV7-9|NA
TGTGCCAGCAGCCCCGGGACCAATCAGCCCCAGCATTTT
CASSPGTNQPQHF
>TRBD2|TRBJ2-7|TRBV2|NA
TGTGCCAGCGGGAGGGCGGGATACGAGCAGTACTTC
CASGRAGYEQYF
>NA|TRBJ2-7|TRBV6-6|NA
TGTGCCAGCCAAATAGGACTTTTTTACGAGCAGTACTTC
CASQIGLFYEQYF
>NA|TRBJ1-2|TRBV6-5|NA
TGTGCCAGCAGAGATTCCGGGGCCTATGGCTACACCTTC
CASRDSGAYGYTF
>NA|TRBJ2-2|TRBV27|NA
TGTGCCAGCAGTTTACCCGACCGGGACACCGGGGAGCTGTTTTTT
CASSLPDRDTGELFF
>NA|TRBJ1-6|TRBV2|NA
TGTGCCAGCAGACAGTATAATTCACCCCTCCACTTT
CASRQYNSPLHF
>TRBD1|TRBJ1-1|TRBV30|once
TGTGCCTACTTGACAGGGGCTGGTGAAGCTTTCTTT
CAYLTGAGEAFF
>NA|TRBJ2-7|TRBV7-9|NA
TGTGCCAGCAGCCCCAGGATCTCCTACGAGCAGTACTTC
CASSPRISYEQYF
>NA|TRBJ2-4|TRBV28|once
TGTGCCAGCAGTCTACACTCTTACAAAAACATTCAGTACTTC
CASSLHSYKNIQYF
>NA|TRBJ2-3|TRBV15|NA
TGTGCCACCAGCCCTAACGGGGCAGGCACAGATACGCAGTATTTT
CATSPNGAGTDTQYF
>NA|TRBJ2-7|TRBV7-9|NA
TGTGCCAGCAGCTTAGGGACAGTCCCCTACGAGCAGTACTTC
CASSLGTVPYEQYF
>NA|TRBJ2-7|TRBV5-1|NA
TGCGCCAGCAGCCCCATGAACTCCTACGAGCAGTACTTC
CASSPMNSYEQYF
>TRBD2|TRBJ2-5|TRBV28|once
TGTGCCAGCAGTTTACTAGCGGGAGGGCAAGAGACCCAGTACTTC
CASSLLAGGQETQYF
>TRBD2|TRBJ2-7|TRBV2|NA
TGTGCCAGCAGTGACCTCAGATCTAGCGGGGGGGCCTACGAGCAGTACTTC
CASSDLRSSGGAYEQYF
>NA|TRBJ2-3|TRBV4-1|NA
TGCGCCAGCAAAGTGTCTCCTAGCTCCGATACGCAGTATTTT
CASKVSPSSDTQYF
>TRBD2|TRBJ2-5|TRBV7-9|NA
TGTGCCAGCAGCTCATGGACTAGCGGGAGGGCCTGGGAGACCCAGTACTTC
CASSSWTSGRAWETQYF
>TRBD1|TRBJ1-1|TRBV13|NA
TGTGCCAGCAGCTCCGGGGACAGGGGGTCGGGAGAAGCTTTCTTT
CASSSGDRGSGEAFF
>NA|TRBJ1-4|TRBV9|NA
TGTGCCAGCAGCGTTAACCCGGGAATCGCAAATGAAAAACTGTTTTTT
CASSVNPGIANEKLFF
>NA|TRBJ2-7|TRBV14|NA
TGTGCCAGCAGCCAACTAAGGGGCTTATACGAGCAGTACTTC
CASSQLRGLYEQYF
>NA|TRBJ1-4|TRBV21-1|once
TGTGCCAGCAGCGTCCGGGCGCCGAGGAATGAAAAACTGTTTTTT
CASSVRAPRNEKLFF
>TRBD2|TRBJ2-3|TRBV27|NA
TGTGCCAGCAGTTTAACCGTAGCGGGAGCAGATACGCAGTATTTT
CASSLTVAGADTQYF
>TRBD1|TRBJ2-7|TRBV11-2|NA
TGTGCCAGCAGCTCCCTTCGTGGGACAGGGAGGTACGAGCAGTACTTC
CASSSLRGTGRYEQYF
>TRBD1|TRBJ2-5|TRBV10-3|NA
TGTGCCATCAGTACAGGGGAGATGAGAGAGACCCAGTACTTC
CAISTGEMRETQYF
>TRBD1|TRBJ2-7|TRBV6-5|NA
TGTGCCAGCAGCACGGACAGGCAGGGCTACGAGCAGTACTTC
CASSTDRQGYEQYF
>NA|TRBJ2-7|TRBV27|NA
TGTGCCAGCTCCGAGGAGGGCCACGAGCAGTACTTC
CASSEEGHEQYF
>NA|TRBJ1-1|TRBV29-1|NA
TGCAGCGTTGAGTTTAAAGCTAACACTGAAGCTTTCTTT
CSVEFKANTEAFF
>TRBD1|TRBJ2-5|TRBV25-1|once
TGTGCCAGCAGTGCCCACAGGGGGGAAGAGACCCAGTACTTC
CASSAHRGEETQYF
>NA|TRBJ1-2|TRBV6-5|NA
TGTGCCAGCAGTAACTACCGGGGGCAGAGCTATGGCTACACCTTC
CASSNYRGQSYGYTF
>NA|TRBJ2-7|TRBV30|NA
TGTGCCTGGGACGCTGGAGGGCTTGGCTACGAGCAGTACTTC
CAWDAGGLGYEQYF